The rows below give T cell receptor beta chains drawn from one sample of a study of response to subunit inactivated influenza vaccine. Each CDR3 protein is one row after TCRdb ran MiXCR on the RT-PCR reads. This sample has about 480,000 distinct CDR3 sequences, with over 10% found just once. Material: PBMCs from blood, obtained about 40 days after vaccination. Receptor source: a man aged 45-65 years who received an inactivated influenza vaccine. Each CDR3 is given without its conserved first and last residue. Where a row states a size, it is once, few, many or the class of an expanded clone; other rows omit it.

J,size,V,CDR3
TRBJ2-3,NA,TRBV2,ASRGQGGSDTQY
TRBJ2-5,NA,TRBV7-8,ASSFRGGRETQY
TRBJ2-6,few,TRBV5-1,ASNAVGANVLT
TRBJ1-1,NA,TRBV4-2,ASSPYSLRTGNTEAF
TRBJ2-3,few,TRBV24-1,ATSEPGQGTDTQY
TRBJ1-5,NA,TRBV2,ASMARPNQPQH
TRBJ1-1,many,TRBV5-1,ASTRDSLNTEAF
TRBJ2-4,few,TRBV6-5,ASSHGHRDIQY
TRBJ1-2,many,TRBV5-1,ASSLLQGENGYT
TRBJ2-2,NA,TRBV10-3,AISSGTVSSGELF
TRBJ1-1,few,TRBV28,ASSPGTGGRTEAF
TRBJ1-1,NA,TRBV5-6,ASSLFRRGMAF
TRBJ1-2,few,TRBV28,ASSERGTVYGYT
TRBJ1-2,many,TRBV27,ASSPQGAPGYT
TRBJ2-5,few,TRBV7-9,ASSLALVFHQQETQY
TRBJ2-1,NA,TRBV18,ASSPAVLAVDNEQF
TRBJ1-1,many,TRBV6-5,ASRYDPNTEAF
TRBJ2-5,NA,TRBV15,ATSRAGSQETQY
TRBJ2-5,NA,TRBV20-1,SAREFGDLVQETQY
TRBJ2-3,NA,TRBV20-1,SARGTSGRTDTQY
TRBJ2-2,few,TRBV12-3/TRBV12-4,ASYPGGGELF
TRBJ1-4,NA,TRBV5-1,ASSLGRGTNEKLF
TRBJ2-1,few,TRBV5-5,ASSLSGGARYEQF
TRBJ2-1,NA,TRBV11-2,ASSLRWGGDLNEQF
TRBJ2-1,NA,TRBV7-2,ASSLAFERGRNEQF
TRBJ2-2,NA,TRBV12-3/TRBV12-4,ASTPISGTAGTGELF
TRBJ2-4,few,TRBV7-2,ASSSTGTLTKNIQY